This T cell receptor (beta chain) was found in a study of response to subunit inactivated influenza vaccine (dated by TCRdb to 2017 to 2018). A note on the overall study: The study used deep quantitative T cell receptor repertoire profiling to track responses to a trivalent subunit inactivated influenza vaccine.

The library was built by means of RT-PCR. Sequencing used an Illumina HiSeq 2500. Using fastp at Q25 and MiXCR, TCRdb reprocessed the public reads and kept productive beta chains. Each CDR3 protein gets just one entry, which takes the most common genes and DNA from the rows behind it. The sample contains a few hundred thousand distinct CDR3 sequences, about 11% of them found a single time. Around 10% of the sample is taken by the ten largest. A note on this clonotype: The antigen this receptor binds is unknown. Base qualities are not at hand, and no much larger clone is one base apart.

Broad study findings and their caveats: It was suggested by the authors that each seasonal influenza vaccination may recruit only a limited number of new T cells.

These records were also assigned to another study, of T cells expressing NK-cell markers. The second publication reports: TCR beta cDNA libraries were prepared using 5'RACE template switching, which introduced a universal primer site and unique molecular identifiers. Three sorted T-cell subsets (CD3+CD56+NKG2C+, CD3+CD56+NKG2C- and CD3+CD56-NKG2C+) from seven to nine donors had their TCR beta-chain repertoires profiled. Seven of the eight sequenced donors were HCMV-seropositive and one was HCMV-seronegative. To restrict sorting to alphabetaTCR-expressing T cells, an anti-gammadeltaTCR antibody was added in several experiments. In five to seven donors, the dominant CD3+CD56+NKG2C+ clonotypes were found to rank among the top 10 CD8+ clonotypes and to make up about 1.0-7.5% of CD8+ T cells. Those dominant clonotypes were again the most abundant among CD3+CD56-NKG2C+ cells in several donors, at roughly 25-60.1%. Whether the expanded NKG2C-expressing T cell clones were specific for HCMV antigens was left unclear. Randomly selected healthy volunteers, three men and five women, were used as the eight sequenced donors. A commercial ELISA kit detecting HCMV-specific IgG in serum was used to determine HCMV serostatus. Peripheral blood mononuclear cells were isolated from blood by Ficoll density gradient centrifugation. Bulk peripheral blood T-cell repertoires were additionally sequenced from unsorted PBMC for 5 or 6 donors. cDNA synthesis was primed from the TCR beta constant segment and was followed by two successive PCR amplification steps. The libraries were sequenced on Illumina HiSeq 2000/2500, MiSeq or NextSeq, producing 2 x 150 bp reads. Reads were demultiplexed and grouped by UMI with MIGEC, and clonotypes were assembled and quantified with MiTCR. To exclude erroneous sequences, only TCR cDNA sequences supported by at least two reads were retained. Downstream repertoire analysis used the tcR package, and clonotypes were matched across fractions by CDR3 nucleotide sequence plus V segment. VDJmatch was used to annotate antigen specificity against VDJdb, with one amino acid substitution in CDR3 allowed.

The TCR sequence derives from a man over 45 who received an inactivated influenza vaccine. Donor details come from another sample of the same person, matched by shared clones. Sequencing used PBMCs from blood, obtained on the day of vaccination.

The CDR3 in this case is CASRVGTSGYEQYF. The DNA is TGTGCCAGCAGGGTCGGGACTAGCGGATACGAGCAGTACTTC. The chain joins TRBV6-1 to TRBJ2-7, with 11 bases aligning to TRBD2. The CDR3, cysteine through phenylalanine, is 14 amino acids long. Kept here is only the CDR3 DNA, which spans 42 bases and is read in frame from base 1. Based on the germline V gene, the CDR1 and CDR2 sequences are MNHNS and SASEGT. Unmatched junction bases come to 5, with V trimmed by 6 bases and J by 4 bases.